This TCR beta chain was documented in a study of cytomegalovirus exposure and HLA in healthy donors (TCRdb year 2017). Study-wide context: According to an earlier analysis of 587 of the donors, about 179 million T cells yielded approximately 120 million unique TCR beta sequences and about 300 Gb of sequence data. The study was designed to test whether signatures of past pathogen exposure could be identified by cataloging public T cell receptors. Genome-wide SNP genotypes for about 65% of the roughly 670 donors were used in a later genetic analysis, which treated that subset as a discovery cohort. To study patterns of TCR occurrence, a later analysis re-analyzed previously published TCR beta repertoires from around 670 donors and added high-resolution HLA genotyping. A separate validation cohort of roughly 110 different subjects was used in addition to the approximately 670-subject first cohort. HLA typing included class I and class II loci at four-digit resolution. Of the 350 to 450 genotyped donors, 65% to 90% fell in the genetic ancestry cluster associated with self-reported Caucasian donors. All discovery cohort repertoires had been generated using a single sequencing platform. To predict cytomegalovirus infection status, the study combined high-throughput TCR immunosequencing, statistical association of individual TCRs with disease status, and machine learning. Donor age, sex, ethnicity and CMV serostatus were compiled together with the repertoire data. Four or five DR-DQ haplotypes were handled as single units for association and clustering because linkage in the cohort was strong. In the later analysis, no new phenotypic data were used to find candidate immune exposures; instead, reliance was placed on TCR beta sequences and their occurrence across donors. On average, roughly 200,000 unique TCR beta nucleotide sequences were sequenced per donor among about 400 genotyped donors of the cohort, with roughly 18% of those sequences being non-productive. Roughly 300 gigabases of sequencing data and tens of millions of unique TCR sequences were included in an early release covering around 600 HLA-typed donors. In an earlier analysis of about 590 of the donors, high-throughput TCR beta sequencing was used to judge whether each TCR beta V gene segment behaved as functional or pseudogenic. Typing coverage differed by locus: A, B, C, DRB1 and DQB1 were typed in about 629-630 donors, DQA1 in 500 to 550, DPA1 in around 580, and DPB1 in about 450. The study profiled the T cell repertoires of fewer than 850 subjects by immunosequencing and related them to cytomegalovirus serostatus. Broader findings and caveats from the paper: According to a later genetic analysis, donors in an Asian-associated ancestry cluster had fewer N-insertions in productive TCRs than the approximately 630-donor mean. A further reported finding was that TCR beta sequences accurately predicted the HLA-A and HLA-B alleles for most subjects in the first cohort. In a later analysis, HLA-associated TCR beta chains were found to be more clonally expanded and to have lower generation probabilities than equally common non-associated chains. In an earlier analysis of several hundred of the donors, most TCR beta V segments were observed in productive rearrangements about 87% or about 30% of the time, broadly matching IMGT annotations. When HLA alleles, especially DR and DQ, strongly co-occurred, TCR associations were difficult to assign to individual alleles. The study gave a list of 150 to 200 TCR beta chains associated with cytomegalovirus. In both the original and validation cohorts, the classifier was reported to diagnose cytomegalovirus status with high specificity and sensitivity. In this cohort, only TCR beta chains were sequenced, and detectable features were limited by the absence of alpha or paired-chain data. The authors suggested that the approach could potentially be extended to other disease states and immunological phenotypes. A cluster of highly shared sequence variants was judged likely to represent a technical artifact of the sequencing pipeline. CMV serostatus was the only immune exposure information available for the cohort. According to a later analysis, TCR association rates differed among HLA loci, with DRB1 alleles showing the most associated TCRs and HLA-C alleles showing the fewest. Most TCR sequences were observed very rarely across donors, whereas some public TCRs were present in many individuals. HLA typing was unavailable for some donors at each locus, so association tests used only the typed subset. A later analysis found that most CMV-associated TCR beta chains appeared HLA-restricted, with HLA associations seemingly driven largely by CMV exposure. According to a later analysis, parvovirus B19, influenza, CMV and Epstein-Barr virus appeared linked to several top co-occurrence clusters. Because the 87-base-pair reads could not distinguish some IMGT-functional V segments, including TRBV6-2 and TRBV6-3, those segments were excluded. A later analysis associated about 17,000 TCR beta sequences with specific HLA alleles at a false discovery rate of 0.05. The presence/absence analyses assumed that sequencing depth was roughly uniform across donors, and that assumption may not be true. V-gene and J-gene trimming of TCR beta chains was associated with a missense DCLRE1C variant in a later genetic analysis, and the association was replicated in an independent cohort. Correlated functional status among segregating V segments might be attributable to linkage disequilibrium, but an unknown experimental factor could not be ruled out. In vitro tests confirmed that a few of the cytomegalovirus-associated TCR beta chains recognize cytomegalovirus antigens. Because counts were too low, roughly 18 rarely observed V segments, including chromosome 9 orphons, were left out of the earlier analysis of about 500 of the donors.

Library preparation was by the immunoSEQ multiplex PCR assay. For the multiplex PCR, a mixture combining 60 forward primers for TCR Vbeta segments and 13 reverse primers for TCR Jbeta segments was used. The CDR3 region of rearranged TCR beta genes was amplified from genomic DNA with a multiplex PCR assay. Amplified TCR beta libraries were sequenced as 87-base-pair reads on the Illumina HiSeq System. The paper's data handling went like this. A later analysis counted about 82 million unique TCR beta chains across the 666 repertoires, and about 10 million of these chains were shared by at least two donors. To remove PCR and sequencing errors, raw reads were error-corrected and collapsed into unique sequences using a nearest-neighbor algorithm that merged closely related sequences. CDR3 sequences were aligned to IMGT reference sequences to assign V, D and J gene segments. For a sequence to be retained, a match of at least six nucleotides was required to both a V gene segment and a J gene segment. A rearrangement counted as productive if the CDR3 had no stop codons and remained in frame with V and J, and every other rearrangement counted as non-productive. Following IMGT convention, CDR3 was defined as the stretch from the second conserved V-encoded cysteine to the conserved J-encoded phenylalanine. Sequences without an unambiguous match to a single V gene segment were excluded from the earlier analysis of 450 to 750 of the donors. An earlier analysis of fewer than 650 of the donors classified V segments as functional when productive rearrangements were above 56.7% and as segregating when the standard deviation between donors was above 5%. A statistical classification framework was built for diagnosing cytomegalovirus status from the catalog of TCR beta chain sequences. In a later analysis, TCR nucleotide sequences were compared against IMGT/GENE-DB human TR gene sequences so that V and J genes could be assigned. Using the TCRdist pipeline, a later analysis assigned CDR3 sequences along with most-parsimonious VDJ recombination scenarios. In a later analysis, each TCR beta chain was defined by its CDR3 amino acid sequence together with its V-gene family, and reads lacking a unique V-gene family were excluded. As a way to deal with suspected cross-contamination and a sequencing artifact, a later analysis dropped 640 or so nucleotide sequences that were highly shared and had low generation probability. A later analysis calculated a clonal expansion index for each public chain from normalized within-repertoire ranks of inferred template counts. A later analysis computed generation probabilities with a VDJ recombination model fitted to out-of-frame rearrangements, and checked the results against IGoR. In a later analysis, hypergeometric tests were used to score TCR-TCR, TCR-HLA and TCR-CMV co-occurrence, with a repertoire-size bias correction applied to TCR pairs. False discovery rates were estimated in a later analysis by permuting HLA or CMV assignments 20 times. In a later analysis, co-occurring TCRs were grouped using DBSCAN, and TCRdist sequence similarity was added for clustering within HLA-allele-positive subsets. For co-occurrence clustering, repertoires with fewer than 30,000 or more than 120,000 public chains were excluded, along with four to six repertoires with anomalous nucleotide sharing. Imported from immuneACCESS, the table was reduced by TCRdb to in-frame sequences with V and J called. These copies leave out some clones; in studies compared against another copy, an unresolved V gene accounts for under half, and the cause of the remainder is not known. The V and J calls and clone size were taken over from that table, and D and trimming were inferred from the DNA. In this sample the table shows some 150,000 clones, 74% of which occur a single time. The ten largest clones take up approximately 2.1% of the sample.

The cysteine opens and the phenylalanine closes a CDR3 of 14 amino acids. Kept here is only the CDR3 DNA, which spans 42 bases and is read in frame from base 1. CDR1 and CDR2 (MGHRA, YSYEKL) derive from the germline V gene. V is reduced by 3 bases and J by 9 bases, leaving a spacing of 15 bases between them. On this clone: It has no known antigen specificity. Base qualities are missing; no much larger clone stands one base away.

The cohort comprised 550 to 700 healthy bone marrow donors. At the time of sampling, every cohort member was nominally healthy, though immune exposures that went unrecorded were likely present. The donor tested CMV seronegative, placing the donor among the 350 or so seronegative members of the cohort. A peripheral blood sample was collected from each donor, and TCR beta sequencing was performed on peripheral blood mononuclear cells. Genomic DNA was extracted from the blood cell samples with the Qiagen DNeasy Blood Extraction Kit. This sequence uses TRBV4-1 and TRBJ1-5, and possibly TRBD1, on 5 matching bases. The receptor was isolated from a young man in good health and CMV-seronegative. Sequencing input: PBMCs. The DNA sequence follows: TGCGCCAGCAGCCAGACAGTCCGAACGAGGCCCCAGCATTTT. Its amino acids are CASSQTVRTRPQHF.